The TCR beta chain described here comes from a study of T cells in narcolepsy. Whole-study findings and limits: Autoreactive HCRT-specific and TRIB2-specific clonotypes were marked in same-patient CSF-versus-blood CD4+ comparisons. Blood of same and different patients, but not healthy controls, reportedly held recurring autoreactive clonotypes.

Data came from immunoSEQ multiplex PCR; TCRdb stores just in-frame clones and leaves some out. The sample yields under 35,000 clones, around 83% seen once. As to this clone: Its antigen is still unknown.

CDR3 length: 15 amino acids. Germline V gene sequence: CDR1 SGHNT, CDR2 YYREEE (reference sequence). Trimming took 4 bases from V and 0 from J; bases not matched to a gene: 5. This receptor was obtained from a human donor in good health. This rearrangement joins TRBV5-4 to TRBJ2-3, with 7 bases aligning to TRBD2. Input material: memory (CD45RA-) CD4+ T cells from blood. CDR3 amino acids: CASSPGGLSTDTQYF. Here the CDR3 DNA reads TGTGCCAGCAGCCCGGGGGGACTAAGCACAGATACGCAGTATTTT.